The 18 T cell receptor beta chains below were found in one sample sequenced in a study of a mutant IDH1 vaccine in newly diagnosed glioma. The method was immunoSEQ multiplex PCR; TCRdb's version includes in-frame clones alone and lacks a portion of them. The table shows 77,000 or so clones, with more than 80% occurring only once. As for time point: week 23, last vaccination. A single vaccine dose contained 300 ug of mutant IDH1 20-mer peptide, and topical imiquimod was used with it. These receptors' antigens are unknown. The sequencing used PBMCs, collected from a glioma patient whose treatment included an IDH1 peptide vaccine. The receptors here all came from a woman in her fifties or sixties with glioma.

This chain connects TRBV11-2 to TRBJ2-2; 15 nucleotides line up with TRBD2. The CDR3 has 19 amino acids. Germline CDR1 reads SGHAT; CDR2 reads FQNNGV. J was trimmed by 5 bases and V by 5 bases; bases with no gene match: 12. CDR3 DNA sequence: TGTGCCAGCAGCCCGGGACTAGCGGGAGGCCTTCGGGGAACCGGGGAGCTGTTTTTT. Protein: CASSPGLAGGLRGTGELFF.

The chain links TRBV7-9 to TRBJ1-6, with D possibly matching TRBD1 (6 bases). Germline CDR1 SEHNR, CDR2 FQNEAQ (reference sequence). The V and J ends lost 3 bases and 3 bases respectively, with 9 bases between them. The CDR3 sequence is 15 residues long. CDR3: CASSLTGHYNSPLHF. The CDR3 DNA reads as TGTGCCAGCAGCTTGACGGGACACTATAATTCACCCCTCCACTTT. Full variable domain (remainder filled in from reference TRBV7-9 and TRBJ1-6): DTGVSQNPRHKITKRGQNVTFRCDPISEHNRLYWYRQTLGQGPEFLTYFQNEAQLEKSRLLSDRFSAERPKGSFSTLEIQRTEQGDSAMYLCASSLTGHYNSPLHFGNGTRLTVT.

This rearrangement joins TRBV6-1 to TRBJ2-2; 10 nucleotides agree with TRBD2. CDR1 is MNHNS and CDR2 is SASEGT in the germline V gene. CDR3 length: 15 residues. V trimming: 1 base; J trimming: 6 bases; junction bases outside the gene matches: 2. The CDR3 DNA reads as TGTGCCAGCAGTGAAGAAGCGGGAGGGTCCGGGGAGCTGTTTTTT. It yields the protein CASSEEAGGSGELFF.

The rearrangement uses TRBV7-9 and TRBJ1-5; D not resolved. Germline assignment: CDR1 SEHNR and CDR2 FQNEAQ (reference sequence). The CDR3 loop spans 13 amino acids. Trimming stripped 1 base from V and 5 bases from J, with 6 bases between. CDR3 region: CASSLVGDQPQHF. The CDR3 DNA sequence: TGTGCCAGCAGCTTAGTCGGGGATCAGCCCCAGCATTTT.

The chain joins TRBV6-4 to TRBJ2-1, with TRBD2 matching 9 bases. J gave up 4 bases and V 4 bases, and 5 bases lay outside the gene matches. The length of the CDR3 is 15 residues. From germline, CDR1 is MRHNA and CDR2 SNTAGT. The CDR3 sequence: CASSVLAGNYNEQFF. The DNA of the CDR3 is TGTGCCAGCAGTGTGCTAGCGGGAAATTACAATGAGCAGTTCTTC.

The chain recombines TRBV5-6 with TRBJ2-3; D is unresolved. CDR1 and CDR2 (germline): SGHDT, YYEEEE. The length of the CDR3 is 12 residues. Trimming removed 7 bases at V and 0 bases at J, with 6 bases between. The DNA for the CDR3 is TGTGCCAGCGGGGATAGCACAGATACGCAGTATTTT. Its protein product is CASGDSTDTQYF.

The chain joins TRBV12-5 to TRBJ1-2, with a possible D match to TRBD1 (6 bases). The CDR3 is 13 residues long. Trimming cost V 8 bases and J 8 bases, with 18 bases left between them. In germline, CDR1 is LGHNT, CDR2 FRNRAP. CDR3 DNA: TGTGCTAGTAGTGCCGGGACAATGAGAGGCTACACCTTC. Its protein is CASSAGTMRGYTF. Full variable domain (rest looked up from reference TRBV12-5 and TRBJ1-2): DARVTQTPRHKVTEMGQEVTMRCQPILGHNTVFWYRQTMMQGLELLAYFRNRAPLDDSGMPKDRFSAEMPDATLATLKIQPSEPRDSAVYFCASSAGTMRGYTFGSGTRLTVV.

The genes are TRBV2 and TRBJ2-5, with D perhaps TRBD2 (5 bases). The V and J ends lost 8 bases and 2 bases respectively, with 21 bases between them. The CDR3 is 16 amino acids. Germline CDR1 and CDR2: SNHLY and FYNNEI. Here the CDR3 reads CASRAGRLNFQETQYF. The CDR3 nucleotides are TGTGCCAGCCGAGCTGGTCGACTAAATTTTCAAGAGACCCAGTACTTC.

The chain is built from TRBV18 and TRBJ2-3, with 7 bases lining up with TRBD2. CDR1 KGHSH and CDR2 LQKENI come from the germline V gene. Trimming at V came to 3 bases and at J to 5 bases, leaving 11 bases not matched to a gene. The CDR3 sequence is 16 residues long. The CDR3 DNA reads TGTGCCAGCTCACCTCGCGTGGGCGGGAGAATAGATACGCAGTATTTT. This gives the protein CASSPRVGGRIDTQYF.

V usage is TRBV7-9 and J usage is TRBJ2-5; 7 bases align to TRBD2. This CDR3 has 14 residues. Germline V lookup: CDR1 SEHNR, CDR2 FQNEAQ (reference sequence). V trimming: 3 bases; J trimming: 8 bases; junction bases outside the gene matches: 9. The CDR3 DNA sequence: TGTGCCAGCAGCTTGAGACGGGGAGGGGATACCCAGTACTTC. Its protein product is CASSLRRGGDTQYF.

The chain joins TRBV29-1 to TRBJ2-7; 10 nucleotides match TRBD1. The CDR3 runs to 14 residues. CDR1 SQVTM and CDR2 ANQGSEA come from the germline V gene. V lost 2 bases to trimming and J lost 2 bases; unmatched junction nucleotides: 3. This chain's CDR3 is CSVEPDRGTYEQYF. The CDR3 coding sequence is TGCAGCGTTGAACCGGACAGGGGGACCTACGAGCAGTACTTC.

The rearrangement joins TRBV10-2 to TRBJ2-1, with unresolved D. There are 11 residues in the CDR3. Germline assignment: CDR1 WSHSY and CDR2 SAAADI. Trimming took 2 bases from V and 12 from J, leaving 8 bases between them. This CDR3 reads CASSERDRQFF. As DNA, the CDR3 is TGCGCCAGCAGTGAGAGGGATAGGCAGTTCTTC.

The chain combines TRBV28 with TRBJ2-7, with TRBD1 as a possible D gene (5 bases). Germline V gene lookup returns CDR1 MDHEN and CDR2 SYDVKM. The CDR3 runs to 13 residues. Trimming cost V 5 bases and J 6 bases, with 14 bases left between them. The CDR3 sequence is CASSASRVSEQYF. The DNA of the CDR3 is TGTGCCAGCAGTGCGTCCAGGGTAAGCGAGCAGTACTTC.

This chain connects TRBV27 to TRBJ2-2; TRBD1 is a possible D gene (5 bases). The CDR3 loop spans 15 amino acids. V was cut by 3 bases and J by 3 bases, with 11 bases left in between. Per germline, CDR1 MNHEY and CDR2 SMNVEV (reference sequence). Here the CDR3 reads CASSFGAGYTGELFF. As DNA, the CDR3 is TGTGCCAGCAGTTTTGGGGCAGGGTACACCGGGGAGCTGTTTTTT.

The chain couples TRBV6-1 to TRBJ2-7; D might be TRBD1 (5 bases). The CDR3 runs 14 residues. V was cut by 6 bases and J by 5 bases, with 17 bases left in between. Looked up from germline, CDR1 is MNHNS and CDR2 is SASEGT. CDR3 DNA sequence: TGTGCCAGCAGATCCTTAGGGGATGTGCACGAGCAGTACTTC. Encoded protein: CASRSLGDVHEQYF.

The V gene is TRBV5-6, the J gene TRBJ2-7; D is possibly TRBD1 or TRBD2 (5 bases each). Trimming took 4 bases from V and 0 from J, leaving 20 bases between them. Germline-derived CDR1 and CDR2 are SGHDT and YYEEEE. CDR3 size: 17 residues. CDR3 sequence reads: CASSGDTPGRSSYEQYF. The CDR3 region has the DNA TGTGCCAGCAGCGGCGACACACCGGGACGCAGCTCCTACGAGCAGTACTTC.

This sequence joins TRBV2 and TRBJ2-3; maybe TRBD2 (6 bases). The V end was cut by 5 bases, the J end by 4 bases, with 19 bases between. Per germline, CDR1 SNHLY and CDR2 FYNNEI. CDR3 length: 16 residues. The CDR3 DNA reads TGTGCCAGCAGTCAAAGGGGTCGGGAGTTGTCAGATACGCAGTATTTT. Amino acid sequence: CASSQRGRELSDTQYF. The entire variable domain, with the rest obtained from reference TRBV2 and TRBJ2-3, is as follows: EPEVTQTPSHQVTQMGQEVILRCVPISNHLYFYWYRQILGQKVEFLVSFYNNEISEKSEIFDDQFSVERPDGSNFTLKIRSTKLEDSAMYFCASSQRGRELSDTQYFGPGTRLTVL.

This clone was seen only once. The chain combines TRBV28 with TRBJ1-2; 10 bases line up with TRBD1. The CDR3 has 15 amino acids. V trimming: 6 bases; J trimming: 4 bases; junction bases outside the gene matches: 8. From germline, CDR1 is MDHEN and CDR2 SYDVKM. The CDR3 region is CASRTPGQGTYGYTF. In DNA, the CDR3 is TGTGCCAGCAGGACCCCGGGACAGGGGACCTATGGCTACACCTTC.